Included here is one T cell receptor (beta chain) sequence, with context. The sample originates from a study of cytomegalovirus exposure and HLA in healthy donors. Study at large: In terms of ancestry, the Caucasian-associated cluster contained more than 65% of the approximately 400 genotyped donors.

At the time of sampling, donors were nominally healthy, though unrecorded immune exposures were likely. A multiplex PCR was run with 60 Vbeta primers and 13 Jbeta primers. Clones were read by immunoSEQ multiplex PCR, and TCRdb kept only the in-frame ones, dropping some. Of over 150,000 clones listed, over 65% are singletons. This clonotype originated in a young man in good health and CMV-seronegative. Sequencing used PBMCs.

This chain's CDR3 is CASSTAGGPGELFF. The CDR3, as DNA: TGTGCCAGCAGCACCGCAGGGGGCCCCGGGGAGCTGTTTTTT. This chain links TRBV7-2 with TRBJ2-2; 8 bases agree with TRBD1. Germline trimming cut 5 bases from V and 6 bases from J; bases unmatched to any gene: 5. The CDR3 has 14 amino acids. Germline CDR1 and CDR2: SGHTA and FQGNSA. The full variable domain, completed using reference TRBV7-2 and TRBJ2-2, is GAGVSQSPSNKVTEKGKDVELRCDPISGHTALYWYRQSLGQGLEFLIYFQGNSAPDKSGLPSDRFSAERTGGSVSTLTIQRTQQEDSAVYLCASSTAGGPGELFFGEGSRLTVL.